The T cell receptor (beta chain) described here comes from a study of T cells after posttransplantation cyclophosphamide. Notes on the study in general: Blood and skin or GI T cell repertoires showed limited TRB overlap. Later blood repertoires were often dominated by clones from the donor CD8+ memory compartment. TRB clonality was highly associated with recipient CMV seropositivity and reactivation.

Treatment was busulfan-fludarabine conditioning, a marrow graft, and cyclophosphamide on days +3 and +4. The junction had 11 bases not matched to a gene; V was cut back by 0 bases and J by 0 bases. The CDR3 spans 19 residues. CDR1 LGHNA and CDR2 YNFKEQ come from the germline V gene. Clones were sequenced by immunoSEQ multiplex PCR, and TCRdb holds only the in-frame ones, with some missing. The sample shows some 10,000 clones, more than 75% of them seen only once. A single count supports this clone. Its antigen is unidentified. The origin of this receptor is a young adult male patient who received an allogeneic stem cell transplant from a related donor, was CMV-positive, and had acute GVHD only. Some T cells may be transferred from the graft donor. The V gene is TRBV4-2, the J gene TRBJ2-5; 9 nucleotides match TRBD2. The sample here was CD4+ T cells sorted from PBMCs, taken after allogeneic stem cell transplant with posttransplant cyclophosphamide. The CDR3 coding sequence is TGTGCCAGCAGCCAAGATTTGCAAGGCGCGGGGGGGTACCAAGAGACCCAGTACTTC. Translated: CASSQDLQGAGGYQETQYF.